This TCR beta chain was found in a study of T cells in tuberculosis. Study-level information: The T cells targeted glucose monomycolate, a mycobacterial lipid, via CD1B.

Sorting used thawed, overnight-rested PBMC stained with anti-CD3, a viability dye and GMM-loaded CD1B tetramer. The CD1B tetramers carried C32 glucose monomycolate purified from Rhodococcus equi. Each donor contributed 80,000 to 100,000 sorted tetramer-negative cells. Trimming cost V 4 bases and J 3 bases, with 5 bases left between them. The CDR3 consists of 12 residues. CDR1 is LNHDA and CDR2 is SQIVND in the germline V gene (reference sequence). Chain pairing is unknown; alpha and beta were sequenced separately. Clones were sequenced by immunoSEQ multiplex PCR, and TCRdb holds only the in-frame ones, with some missing. Among nearly 60,000 clones, approximately 88% were seen once, and the ten largest hold about a fifth.

This clonotype originated in an adult woman with latent tuberculosis. Sequencing input: CD1b-GMM tetramer-negative cells sorted from PBMCs. The chain employs TRBV19 and TRBJ2-3; D gene ambiguous. This CDR3 reads CASSKTTDTQYF. CDR3 nucleotide sequence: TGTGCCAGTAGTAAAACTACAGATACGCAGTATTTT.